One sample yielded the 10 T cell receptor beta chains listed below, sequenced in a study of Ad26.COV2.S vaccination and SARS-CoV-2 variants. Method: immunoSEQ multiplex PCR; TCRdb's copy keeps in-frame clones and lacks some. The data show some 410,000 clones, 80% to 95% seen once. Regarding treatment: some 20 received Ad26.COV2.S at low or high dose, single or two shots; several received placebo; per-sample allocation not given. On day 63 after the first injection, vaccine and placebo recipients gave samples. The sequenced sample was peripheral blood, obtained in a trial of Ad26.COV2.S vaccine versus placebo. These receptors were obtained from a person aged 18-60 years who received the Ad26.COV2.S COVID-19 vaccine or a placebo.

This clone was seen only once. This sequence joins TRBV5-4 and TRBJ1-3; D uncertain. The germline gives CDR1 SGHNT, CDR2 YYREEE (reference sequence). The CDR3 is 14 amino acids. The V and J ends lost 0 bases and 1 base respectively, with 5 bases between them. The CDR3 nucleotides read TGTGCCAGCAGCTTGGGCACGTCTGGAAACACCATATATTTT. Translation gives CASSLGTSGNTIYF.

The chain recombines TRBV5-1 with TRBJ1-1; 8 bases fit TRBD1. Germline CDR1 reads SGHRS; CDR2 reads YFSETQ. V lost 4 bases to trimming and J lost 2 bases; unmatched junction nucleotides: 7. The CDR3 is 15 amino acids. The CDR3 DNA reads TGCGCCAGCAGCCCGGACAGGGTTCCTAACACTGAAGCTTTCTTT. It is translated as CASSPDRVPNTEAFF. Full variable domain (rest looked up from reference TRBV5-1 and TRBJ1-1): KAGVTQTPRYLIKTRGQQVTLSCSPISGHRSVSWYQQTPGQGLQFLFEYFSETQRNKGNFPGRFSGRQFSNSRSEMNVSTLELGDSALYLCASSPDRVPNTEAFFGQGTRLTVV.

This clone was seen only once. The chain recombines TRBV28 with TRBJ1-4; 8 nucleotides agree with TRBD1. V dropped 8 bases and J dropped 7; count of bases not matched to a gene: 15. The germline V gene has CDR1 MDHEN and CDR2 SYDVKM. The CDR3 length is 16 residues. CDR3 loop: CASLPVQGARREKLFF. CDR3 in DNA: TGTGCCAGCCTCCCAGTGCAGGGGGCCCGTCGTGAAAAACTGTTTTTT.

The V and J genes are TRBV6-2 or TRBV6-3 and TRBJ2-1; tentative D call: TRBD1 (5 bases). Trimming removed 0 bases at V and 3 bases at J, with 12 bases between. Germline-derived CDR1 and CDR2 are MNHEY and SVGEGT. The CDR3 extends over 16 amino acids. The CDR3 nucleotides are TGTGCCAGCAGTTACTCGATAATAGGGGTCTACAATGAGCAGTTCTTC. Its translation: CASSYSIIGVYNEQFF.

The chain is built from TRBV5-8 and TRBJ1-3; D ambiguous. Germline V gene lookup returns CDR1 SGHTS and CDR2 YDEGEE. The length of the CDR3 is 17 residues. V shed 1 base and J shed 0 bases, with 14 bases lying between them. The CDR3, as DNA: TGTGCCAGCAGCTTGCTCAAACGGTCCCTCTCTGGAAACACCATATATTTT. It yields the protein CASSLLKRSLSGNTIYF. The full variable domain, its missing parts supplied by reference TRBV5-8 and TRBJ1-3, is EAGVTQSPTHLIKTRGQQATLRCSPISGHTSVYWYQQALGLGLQFLLWYDEGEERNRGNFPPRFSGRQFPNYSSELNVNALELEDSALYLCASSLLKRSLSGNTIYFGEGSWLTVV.

CDR3 DNA: TGTGCCAGCAGCTGGGGGACAGGTCTATTTGGGGCCAACGTCCTGACTTTC. Translated: CASSWGTGLFGANVLTF. The V call is TRBV5-4, the J call TRBJ2-6, with 8 nucleotides matching TRBD1. CDR1 and CDR2 (germline): SGHNT, YYREEE (reference sequence). The CDR3 is made up of 17 amino acids. Trimming cost V 3 bases and J 3 bases; bases outside gene matches: 8.

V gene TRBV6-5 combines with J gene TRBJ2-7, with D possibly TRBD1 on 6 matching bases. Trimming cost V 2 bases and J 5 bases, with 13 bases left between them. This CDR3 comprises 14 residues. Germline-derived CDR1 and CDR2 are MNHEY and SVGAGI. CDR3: CASSYGQGLNEQYF. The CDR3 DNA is TGTGCCAGCAGTTACGGTCAGGGGTTGAACGAGCAGTACTTC.

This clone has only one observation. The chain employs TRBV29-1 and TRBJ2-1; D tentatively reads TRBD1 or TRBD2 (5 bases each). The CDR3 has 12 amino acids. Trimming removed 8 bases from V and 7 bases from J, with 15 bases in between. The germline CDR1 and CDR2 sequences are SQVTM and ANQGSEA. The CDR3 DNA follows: TGCAGCACACCCCGAGGGGTTAATGAGCAGTTCTTC. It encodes CSTPRGVNEQFF.

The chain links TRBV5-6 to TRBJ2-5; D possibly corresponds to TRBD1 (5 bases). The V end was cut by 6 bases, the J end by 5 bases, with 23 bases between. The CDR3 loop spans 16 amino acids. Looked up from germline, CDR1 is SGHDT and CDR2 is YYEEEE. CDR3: CASTANPRPGWETQYF. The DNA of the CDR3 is TGTGCCAGCACCGCGAATCCTCGTCCAGGGTGGGAGACCCAGTACTTC.

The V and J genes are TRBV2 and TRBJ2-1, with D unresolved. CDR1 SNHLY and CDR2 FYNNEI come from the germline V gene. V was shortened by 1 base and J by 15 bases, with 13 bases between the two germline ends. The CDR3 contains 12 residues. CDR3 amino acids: CASSEGGRRPFF. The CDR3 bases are TGTGCCAGCAGTGAAGGAGGTCGTAGGCCGTTCTTC.